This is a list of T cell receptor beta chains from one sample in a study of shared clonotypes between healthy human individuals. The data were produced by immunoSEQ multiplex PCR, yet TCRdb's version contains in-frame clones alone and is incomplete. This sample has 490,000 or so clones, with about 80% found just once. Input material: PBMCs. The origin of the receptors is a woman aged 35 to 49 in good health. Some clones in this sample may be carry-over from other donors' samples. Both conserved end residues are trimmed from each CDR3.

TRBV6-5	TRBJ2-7	ASSRAPGQGNEQY
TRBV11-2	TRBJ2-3	ASSPGHDTDTQY
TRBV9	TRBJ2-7	ASSVAWETYEQY
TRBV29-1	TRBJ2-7	SFSAPSYEQY
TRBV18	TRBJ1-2	ASSPSVADPWGYT
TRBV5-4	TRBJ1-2	ASSLAQGRGYGYT
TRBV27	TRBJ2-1	ASSLLERAANEQF
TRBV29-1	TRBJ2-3	SVRPVSTDTQY
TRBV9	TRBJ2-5	ASSFDGGRETQY
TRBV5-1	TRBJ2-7	ASSTLPGQGHEQY
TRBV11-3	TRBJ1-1	ASSLDTNAEAF
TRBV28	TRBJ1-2	ASSSQGPLGYT
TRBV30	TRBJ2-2	AWSILGQIAGELF
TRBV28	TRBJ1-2	ASSLFAEGYT
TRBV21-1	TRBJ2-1	ASSKGVLICYYNEQF
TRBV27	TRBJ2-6	ASSLSPPDGANVLT
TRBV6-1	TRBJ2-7	ASSELQGEEQY
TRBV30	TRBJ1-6	AWASGPFNRSPLH
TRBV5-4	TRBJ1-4	ASSPKRGENEKLF
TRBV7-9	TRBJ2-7	ATASEGQTYEQY
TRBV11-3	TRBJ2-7	ASSPPAPWDEQY
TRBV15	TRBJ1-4	ATSRDRQGFFEKLF
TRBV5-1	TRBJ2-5	ASSLGQGGETQY
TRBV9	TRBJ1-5	ASSVMPTVGQPQH
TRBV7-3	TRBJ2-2	ASSRSPLTSAGELF
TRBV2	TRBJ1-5	ASTQGTRDQPQH
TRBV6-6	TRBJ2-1	ASSPPGGSYNEQF
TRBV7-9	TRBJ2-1	ASSLVLGSEQF
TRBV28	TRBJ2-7	ASSFLARRYEQY
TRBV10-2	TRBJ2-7	ASSEPPVGVYEQY
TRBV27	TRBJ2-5	ASRQIAGPLQETQY
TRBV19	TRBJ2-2	ASSRRGTGELF
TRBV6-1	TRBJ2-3	ASSESGGRLDTQY
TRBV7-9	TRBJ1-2	ASSTGTDYGYT
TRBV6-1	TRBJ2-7	ASSEMLGSASYEQY
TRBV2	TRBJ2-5	ASSRGIETQY